A single sample is the source of the 20 T cell receptor beta chains below, sequenced in a study of response to subunit inactivated influenza vaccine. Each CDR3 protein is one row after TCRdb ran MiXCR on the RT-PCR reads. The sample shows around 180,000 distinct CDR3 sequences, about 9% of them seen only once. Specimen: non-naive T cells sorted from PBMCs, collected on the day of vaccination. The receptors here all came from a man in his forties or fifties who received an inactivated influenza vaccine.

This clonotype occurred many times. The rearrangement joins TRBV6-2 or TRBV6-3 to TRBJ2-1; D unclear. V lost 2 bases and J lost 0, with 14 bases in between. The germline V gene has CDR1 MNHEY and CDR2 SVGEGT. The CDR3 runs to 17 residues. In DNA form, the CDR3 reads TGTGCCAGCAGTTACAGGAGCAGGCAGTTCTCCTACAATGAGCAGTTCTTC. Its protein is CASSYRSRQFSYNEQFF.

The V call is TRBV20-1, the J call TRBJ2-1, with 9 bases lining up with TRBD2. Trimming cost V 4 bases and J 0 bases; bases outside gene matches: 7. CDR1 and CDR2 from the germline V gene are DFQATT and SNEGSKA (reference sequence). This CDR3 is 16 amino acids long. CDR3 loop: CSAIVGGRGSYNEQFF. DNA for the CDR3: TGCAGTGCTATAGTGGGCGGGAGGGGCTCCTACAATGAGCAGTTCTTC.

There are a few counts of this clonotype. The gene calls are TRBV20-1 and TRBJ2-7, with TRBD1 as a possible D gene (5 bases). The V and J ends lost 6 bases and 2 bases respectively, with 14 bases between them. Germline loops: CDR1 DFQATT, CDR2 SNEGSKA (reference sequence). The CDR3 is 13 amino acids. The CDR3 reads CSAYKTEAYEQYF. CDR3 sequence (DNA): TGCAGTGCCTATAAGACAGAAGCCTACGAGCAGTACTTC.

This clonotype has just a few counts. The chain links TRBV2 to TRBJ2-3; tentatively, D is TRBD2 (5 bases). Looked up from germline, CDR1 is SNHLY and CDR2 is FYNNEI. V lost 6 bases and J 4 bases, leaving 8 bases between the germline ends. The CDR3 totals 12 residues. The CDR3: CASRLEADTQYF. Written as DNA, the CDR3 is TGTGCCAGCAGACTGGAGGCAGATACGCAGTATTTT.

The table lists this clonotype with many counts. V and J are TRBV12-3 or TRBV12-4 and TRBJ2-2; D possibly corresponds to TRBD1 (5 bases). The CDR3 is 15 amino acids. V lost 3 bases to trimming and J lost 6 bases, with 14 bases between them. CDR3 region: CASSLGRSLSGELFF. Written as DNA, the CDR3 is TGTGCCAGCAGTTTGGGGCGTAGTCTATCCGGGGAGCTGTTTTTT.

The genes are TRBV27 and TRBJ2-7, with D possibly being TRBD2 (5 bases). With 7 bases removed from V and 2 bases from J, the gap between germline ends came to 18 bases. Germline assignment: CDR1 MNHEY and CDR2 SMNVEV (reference sequence). The CDR3 loop spans 15 amino acids. CDR3 sequence: CASTPIYAGTYEQYF. The CDR3 DNA sequence: TGTGCCAGCACCCCGATCTACGCGGGCACCTACGAGCAGTACTTC.

In this sample, this clonotype turned up a few times. The V call is TRBV7-9, the J call TRBJ2-7; 7 nucleotides match TRBD2. The CDR3 is 16 residues long. Germline CDR1 reads SEHNR; CDR2 reads FQNEAQ (reference sequence). The V gene end was trimmed by 3 bases and the J gene end by 2 bases; junction bases not matched to a gene: 10. The CDR3, as DNA: TGTGCCAGCAGCTTGTTGGGACGGCGGGGGACCTACGAGCAGTACTTC. Translating it yields CASSLLGRRGTYEQYF.

This clonotype was observed many times. The chain links TRBV29-1 to TRBJ2-3, with D perhaps TRBD1 (6 bases). V lost 7 bases and J 2 bases, leaving 13 bases between the germline ends. Germline V gene data show CDR1 as SQVTM and CDR2 as ANQGSEA. The length of the CDR3 is 13 residues. CDR3 sequence (DNA): TGCAGCGCACAACAGGGAGCCACAGATACGCAGTATTTT. Protein: CSAQQGATDTQYF.

This clonotype was picked up many times. This chain joins TRBV28 and TRBJ2-3; D is unresolved. Trimming cost V 3 bases and J 7 bases, with 11 bases left between them. Germline loops: CDR1 MDHEN, CDR2 SYDVKM. This CDR3 contains 13 residues. The CDR3 loop reads CASSFRDFYTQYF. The CDR3 DNA follows: TGTGCCAGCAGTTTCCGCGACTTCTATACGCAGTATTTT.

V and J are TRBV9 and TRBJ2-1, with 10 bases identical to TRBD2. Germline CDR1 SGDLS, CDR2 YYNGEE. The CDR3 consists of 15 residues. V was pared by 0 bases and J by 9 bases, with 6 bases of the junction left unmatched. In DNA form, the CDR3 reads TGTGCCAGCAGCGTAGCGGCTAGCGGGAGTACTGAGCAGTTCTTC. Protein sequence: CASSVAASGSTEQFF.

This chain connects TRBV3-1 to TRBJ2-6, with D possibly TRBD1 on 5 matching bases. Per the germline V gene, CDR1 is LGHDT and CDR2 is YNNKEL (reference sequence). Trimming removed 1 base at V and 1 base at J, with 17 bases between. The CDR3 covers 19 residues. CDR3 amino acids: CASSQVNSRGSSGANVLTF. The DNA of the CDR3 is TGTGCCAGCAGCCAAGTGAATAGTAGGGGCTCTTCTGGGGCCAACGTCCTGACTTTC.

Ten or more counts support this clonotype. J is TRBJ2-7 and V is TRBV5-1; 11 bases line up with TRBD2. V trimming: 3 bases; J trimming: 2 bases; junction bases outside the gene matches: 1. The CDR3 is 14 residues long. Germline V CDR1 and CDR2: SGHRS, YFSETQ. CDR3 amino acids: CASSSTSGTYEQYF. The CDR3 DNA is TGCGCCAGCAGCTCGACTAGCGGGACCTACGAGCAGTACTTC. Combining the CDR3 with reference TRBV5-1 and TRBJ2-7 gives the whole variable domain KAGVTQTPRYLIKTRGQQVTLSCSPISGHRSVSWYQQTPGQGLQFLFEYFSETQRNKGNFPGRFSGRQFSNSRSEMNVSTLELGDSALYLCASSSTSGTYEQYFGPGTRLTVT.

The chain couples TRBV2 to TRBJ1-2, with a possible D match to TRBD1 (6 bases). The length of the CDR3 is 14 residues. Trimming shortened V by 6 bases and J by 7 bases, and 18 bases separated the two germline ends. CDR1 and CDR2 from the germline V gene are SNHLY and FYNNEI. The CDR3 sequence: CASSPQGIDSGYTF. CDR3 nucleotides: TGTGCCAGCAGCCCACAGGGAATTGACAGTGGCTACACCTTC.

This clonotype occurred a few times. This chain uses TRBV20-1 with TRBJ2-7; maybe TRBD1 (7 bases). V was cut by 3 bases and J by 3 bases, with 21 bases left in between. The length of the CDR3 is 16 residues. In germline, CDR1 is DFQATT, CDR2 SNEGSKA (reference sequence). CDR3 DNA sequence: TGCAGTGCTAGCCTCCCCAGGGGGGCATTTGACTACGAGCAGTACTTC. Amino acids: CSASLPRGAFDYEQYF.

CDR3 bases: TGTGCCAGCAGCCCGGACTTTTACGAGCAGTACTTC. Its protein product is CASSPDFYEQYF. This rearrangement joins TRBV5-5 to TRBJ2-7; D might be TRBD2 (5 bases). Germline V gene data show CDR1 as SGHKS and CDR2 as YYEKEE (reference sequence). The CDR3 covers 12 residues. Trimming removed 4 bases from V and 4 bases from J, with 9 bases in between.

This clonotype was seen only a few times. The J gene is TRBJ2-1, the V gene TRBV7-2; D remains ambiguous. From germline, CDR1 is SGHTA and CDR2 FQGNSA. V shed 5 bases and J shed 2 bases, with 13 bases lying between them. The CDR3 spans 15 residues. CDR3 sequence (DNA): TGTGCCAGCAGCCCCATGGCGGACCCCTACAATGAGCAGTTCTTC. This translates into CASSPMADPYNEQFF. The whole variable domain, filled in from reference TRBV7-2 and TRBJ2-1, reads GAGVSQSPSNKVTEKGKDVELRCDPISGHTALYWYRQSLGQGLEFLIYFQGNSAPDKSGLPSDRFSAERTGGSVSTLTIQRTQQEDSAVYLCASSPMADPYNEQFFGPGTRLTVL.

J is TRBJ2-1 and V is TRBV6-2 or TRBV6-3; TRBD2 might be the D (6 bases). The V gene's germline CDR1 is MNHEY and CDR2 SVGEGT. The CDR3 extends over 16 amino acids. V lost 6 bases, J lost 0 bases, and 15 bases lay in between. The CDR3 loop is CASRSPPSVSYNEQFF. CDR3 bases: TGTGCCAGCAGATCCCCGCCTAGCGTCTCCTACAATGAGCAGTTCTTC.

The rearrangement uses TRBV11-2 and TRBJ2-7; 7 bases are a match to TRBD2. Germline loops: CDR1 SGHAT, CDR2 FQNNGV. CDR3 size: 17 residues. With V trimmed by 0 bases and J by 0 bases, 8 bases remained unmatched. The CDR3 coding sequence is TGTGCCAGCAGCTTAGAGGGAGGGAGTCTAAGCTCCTACGAGCAGTACTTC. Translated, it gives CASSLEGGSLSSYEQYF.

This clonotype was observed many times. V and J are TRBV12-3 or TRBV12-4 and TRBJ1-2, with TRBD1 matching over 7 bases. The trim removed 8 bases at V and 1 base at J, leaving 4 bases unmatched. The CDR3 sequence is 13 residues long. Written as DNA, the CDR3 is TGTGCCAGCCTGACAGGGAATAACTATGGCTACACCTTC. Its protein product is CASLTGNNYGYTF.

The rearrangement links TRBV2 to TRBJ2-2; possibly TRBD1 for D (5 bases). This CDR3 contains 16 residues. CDR1 is SNHLY, CDR2 FYNNEI, per germline. V lost 2 bases to trimming and J lost 4 bases, with 14 bases between them. As DNA, the CDR3 is TGTGCCAGCAGTGAATTGGGTATGGGGCTCACCGGGGAGCTGTTTTTT. Amino acids: CASSELGMGLTGELFF.